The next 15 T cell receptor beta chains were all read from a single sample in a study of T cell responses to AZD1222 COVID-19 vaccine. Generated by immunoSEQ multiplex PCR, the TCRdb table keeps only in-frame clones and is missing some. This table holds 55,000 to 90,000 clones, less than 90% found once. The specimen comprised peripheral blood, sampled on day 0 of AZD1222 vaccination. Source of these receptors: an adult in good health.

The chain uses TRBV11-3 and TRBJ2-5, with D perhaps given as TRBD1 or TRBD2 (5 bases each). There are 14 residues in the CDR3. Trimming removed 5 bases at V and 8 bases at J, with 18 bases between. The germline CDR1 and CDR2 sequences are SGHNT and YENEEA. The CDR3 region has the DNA TGTGCCAGCAGCCCTGGGGACCACCGTGATACCCAGTACTTC. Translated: CASSPGDHRDTQYF.

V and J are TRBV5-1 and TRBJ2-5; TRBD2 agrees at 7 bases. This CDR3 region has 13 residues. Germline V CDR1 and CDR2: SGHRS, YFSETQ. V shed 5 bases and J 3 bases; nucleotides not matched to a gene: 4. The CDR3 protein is CASRLGREETQYF. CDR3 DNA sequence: TGCGCCAGCAGGCTAGGGAGGGAAGAGACCCAGTACTTC.

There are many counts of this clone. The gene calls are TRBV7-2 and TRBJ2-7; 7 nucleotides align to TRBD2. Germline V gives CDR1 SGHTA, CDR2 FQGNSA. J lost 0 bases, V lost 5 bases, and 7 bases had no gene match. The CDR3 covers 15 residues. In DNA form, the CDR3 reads TGTGCCAGCAGCCCCGATGGGGAGGGCTCCTACGAGCAGTACTTC. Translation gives CASSPDGEGSYEQYF.

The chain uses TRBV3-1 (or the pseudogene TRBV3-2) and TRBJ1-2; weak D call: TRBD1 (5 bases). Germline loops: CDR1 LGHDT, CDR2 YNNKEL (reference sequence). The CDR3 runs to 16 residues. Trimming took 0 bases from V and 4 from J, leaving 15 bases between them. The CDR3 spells CASSQDMGGNAYGYTF. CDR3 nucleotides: TGTGCCAGCAGCCAAGATATGGGGGGAAATGCCTATGGCTACACCTTC.

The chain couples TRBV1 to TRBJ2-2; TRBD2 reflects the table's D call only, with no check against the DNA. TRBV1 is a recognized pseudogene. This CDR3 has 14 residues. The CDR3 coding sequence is TGCACCAGCAGTCGGAACTACATCTACCGGGAGCTGTTTTTT. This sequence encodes CTSSRNYIYRELFF.

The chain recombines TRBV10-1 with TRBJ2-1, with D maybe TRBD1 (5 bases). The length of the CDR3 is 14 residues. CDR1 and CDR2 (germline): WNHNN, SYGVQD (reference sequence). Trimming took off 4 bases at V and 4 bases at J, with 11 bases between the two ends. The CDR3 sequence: CASSVSGQYNEQFF. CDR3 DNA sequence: TGCGCCAGCAGTGTTTCAGGGCAATACAATGAGCAGTTCTTC.

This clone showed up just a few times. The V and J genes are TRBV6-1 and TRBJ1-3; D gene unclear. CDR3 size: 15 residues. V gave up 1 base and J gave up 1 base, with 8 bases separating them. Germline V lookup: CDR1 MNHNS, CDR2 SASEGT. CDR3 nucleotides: TGTGCCAGCAGTGAAGGTGACGGATCTGGAAACACCATATATTTT. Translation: CASSEGDGSGNTIYF.

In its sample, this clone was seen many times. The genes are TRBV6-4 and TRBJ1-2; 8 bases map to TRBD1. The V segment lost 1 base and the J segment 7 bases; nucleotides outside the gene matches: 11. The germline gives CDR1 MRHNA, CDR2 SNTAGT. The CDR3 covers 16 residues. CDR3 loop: CASSDFPRTGPGGYTF. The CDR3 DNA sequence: TGTGCCAGCAGTGACTTCCCTCGGACAGGGCCGGGTGGCTACACCTTC.

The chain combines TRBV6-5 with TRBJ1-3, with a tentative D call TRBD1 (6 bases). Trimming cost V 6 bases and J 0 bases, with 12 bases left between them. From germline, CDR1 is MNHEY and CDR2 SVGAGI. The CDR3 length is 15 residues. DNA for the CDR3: TGTGCCAGCAGGCCGAGCAGGGGCTCTGGAAACACCATATATTTT. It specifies CASRPSRGSGNTIYF.

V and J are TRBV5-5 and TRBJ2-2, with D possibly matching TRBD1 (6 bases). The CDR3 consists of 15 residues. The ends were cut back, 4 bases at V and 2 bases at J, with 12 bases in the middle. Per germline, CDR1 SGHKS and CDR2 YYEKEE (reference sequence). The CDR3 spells CASSKRQDNTGELFF. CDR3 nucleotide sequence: TGTGCCAGCAGCAAACGACAGGACAACACCGGGGAGCTGTTTTTT. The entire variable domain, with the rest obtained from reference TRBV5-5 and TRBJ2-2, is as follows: DAGVTQSPTHLIKTRGQQVTLRCSPISGHKSVSWYQQVLGQGPQFIFQYYEKEERGRGNFPDRFSARQFPNYSSELNVNALLLGDSALYLCASSKRQDNTGELFFGEGSRLTVL.

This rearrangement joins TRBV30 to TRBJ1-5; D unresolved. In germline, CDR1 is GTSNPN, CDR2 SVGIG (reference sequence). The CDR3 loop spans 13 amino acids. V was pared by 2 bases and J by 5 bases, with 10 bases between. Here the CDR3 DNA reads TGTGCCTGGAGTACGCAGGAATATCAGCCCCAGCATTTT. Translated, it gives CAWSTQEYQPQHF. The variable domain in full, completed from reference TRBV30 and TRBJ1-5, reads SQTIHQWPATLVQPVGSPLSLECTVEGTSNPNLYWYRQAAGRGLQLLFYSVGIGQISSEVPQNLSASRPQDRQFILSSKKLLLSDSGFYLCAWSTQEYQPQHFGDGTRLSIL.

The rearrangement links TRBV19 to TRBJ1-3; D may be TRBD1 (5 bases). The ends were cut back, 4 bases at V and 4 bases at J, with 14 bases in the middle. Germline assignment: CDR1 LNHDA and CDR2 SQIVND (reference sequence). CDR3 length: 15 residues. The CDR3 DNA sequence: TGTGCCAGTAGTAATCCAGGGTTCGGGGGAAACACCATATATTTT. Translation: CASSNPGFGGNTIYF. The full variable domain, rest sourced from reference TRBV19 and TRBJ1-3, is DGGITQSPKYLFRKEGQNVTLSCEQNLNHDAMYWYRQDPGQGLRLIYYSQIVNDFQKGDIAEGYSVSREKKESFPLTVTSAQKNPTAFYLCASSNPGFGGNTIYFGEGSWLTVV.

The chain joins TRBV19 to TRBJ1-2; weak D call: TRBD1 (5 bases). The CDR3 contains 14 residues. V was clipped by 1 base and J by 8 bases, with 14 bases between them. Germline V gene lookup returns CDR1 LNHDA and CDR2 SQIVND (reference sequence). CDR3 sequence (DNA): TGTGCCAGTAGTATAGCCCCCAGGGCTGGGGGCTACACCTTC. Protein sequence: CASSIAPRAGGYTF.

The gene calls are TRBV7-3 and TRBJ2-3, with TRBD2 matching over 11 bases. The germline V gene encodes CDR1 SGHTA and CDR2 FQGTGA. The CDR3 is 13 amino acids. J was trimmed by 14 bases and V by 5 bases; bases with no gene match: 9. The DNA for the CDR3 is TGTGCCAGCAGCGAAACTAGCGGGGGCCGGTTGTATTTT. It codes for CASSETSGGRLYF.

DNA for the CDR3: TGTGCCAGCAGCTTGGTGGAGGAGACCCAGTACTTC. Its translation is CASSLVEETQYF. This chain uses TRBV5-6 with TRBJ2-5, with D hard to call. This CDR3 comprises 12 residues. Germline V gene sequence: CDR1 SGHDT, CDR2 YYEEEE. V was clipped by 0 bases and J by 5 bases, with 5 bases between them.